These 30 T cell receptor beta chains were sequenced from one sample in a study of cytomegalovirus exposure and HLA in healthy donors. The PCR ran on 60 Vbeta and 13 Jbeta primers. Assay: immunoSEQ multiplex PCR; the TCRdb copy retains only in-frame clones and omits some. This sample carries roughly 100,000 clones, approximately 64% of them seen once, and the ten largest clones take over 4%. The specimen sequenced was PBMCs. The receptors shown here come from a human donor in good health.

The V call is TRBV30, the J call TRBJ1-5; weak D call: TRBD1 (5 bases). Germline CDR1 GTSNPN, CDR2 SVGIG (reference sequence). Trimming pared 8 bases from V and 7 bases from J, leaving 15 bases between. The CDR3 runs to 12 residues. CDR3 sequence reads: CARGPGEQPQHF. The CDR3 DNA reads TGTGCCCGGGGACCGGGGGAGCAGCCCCAGCATTTT.

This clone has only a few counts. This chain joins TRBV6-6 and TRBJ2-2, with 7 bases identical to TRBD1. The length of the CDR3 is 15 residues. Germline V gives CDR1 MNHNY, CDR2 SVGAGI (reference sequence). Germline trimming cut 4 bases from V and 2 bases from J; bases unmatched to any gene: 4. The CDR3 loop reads CASSFEGANTGELFF. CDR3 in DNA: TGTGCCAGCAGTTTTGAGGGGGCAAACACCGGGGAGCTGTTTTTT.

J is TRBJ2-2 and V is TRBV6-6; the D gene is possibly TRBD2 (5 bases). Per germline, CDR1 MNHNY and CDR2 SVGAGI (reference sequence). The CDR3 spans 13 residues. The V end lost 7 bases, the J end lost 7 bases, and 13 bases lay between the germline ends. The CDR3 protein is CASNRTPHGELFF. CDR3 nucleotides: TGTGCCAGCAACCGGACTCCCCACGGGGAGCTGTTTTTT.

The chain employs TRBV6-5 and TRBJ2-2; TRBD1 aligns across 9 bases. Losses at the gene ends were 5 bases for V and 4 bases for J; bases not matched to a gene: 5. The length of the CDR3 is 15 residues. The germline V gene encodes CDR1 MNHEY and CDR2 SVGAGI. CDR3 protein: CASSRQGQGTGELFF. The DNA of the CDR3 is TGTGCCAGCAGTCGTCAGGGACAGGGCACCGGGGAGCTGTTTTTT.

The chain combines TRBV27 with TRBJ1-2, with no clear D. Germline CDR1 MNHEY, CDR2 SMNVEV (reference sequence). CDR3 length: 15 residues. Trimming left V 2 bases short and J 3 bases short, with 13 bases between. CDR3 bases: TGTGCCAGCAGTTTAACGAGAGGGAACGACTATGGCTACACCTTC. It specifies CASSLTRGNDYGYTF.

The CDR3 DNA reads as TGTGCCAGCAGCCAATGGAAGGGGACTCCCTACGAGCAGTACTTC. This gives the protein CASSQWKGTPYEQYF. The chain couples TRBV6-1 to TRBJ2-7; a possible D gene is TRBD2 (6 bases). Germline values: CDR1 MNHNS, CDR2 SASEGT. This CDR3 is built from 15 residues. Trimming took off 6 bases at V and 2 bases at J, with 17 bases between the two ends.

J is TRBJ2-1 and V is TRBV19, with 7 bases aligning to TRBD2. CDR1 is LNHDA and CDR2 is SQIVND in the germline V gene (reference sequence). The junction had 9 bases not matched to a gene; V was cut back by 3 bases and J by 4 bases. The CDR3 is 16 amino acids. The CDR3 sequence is CASSIPTSAVYNEQFF. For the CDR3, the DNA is TGTGCCAGTAGTATCCCCACTAGCGCCGTTTACAATGAGCAGTTCTTC.

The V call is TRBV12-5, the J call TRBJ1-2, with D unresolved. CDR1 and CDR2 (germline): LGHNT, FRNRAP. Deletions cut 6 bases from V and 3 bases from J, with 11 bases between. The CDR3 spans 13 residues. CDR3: CASGYGLDYGYTF. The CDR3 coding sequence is TGTGCTAGTGGCTACGGTCTCGACTATGGCTACACCTTC.

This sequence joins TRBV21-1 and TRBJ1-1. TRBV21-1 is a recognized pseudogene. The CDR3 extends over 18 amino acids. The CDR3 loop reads CASSKGRGPNWQNTEAFF. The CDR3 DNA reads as TGTGCCAGCAGCAAAGGGCGGGGTCCCAACTGGCAGAACACTGAAGCTTTCTTT.

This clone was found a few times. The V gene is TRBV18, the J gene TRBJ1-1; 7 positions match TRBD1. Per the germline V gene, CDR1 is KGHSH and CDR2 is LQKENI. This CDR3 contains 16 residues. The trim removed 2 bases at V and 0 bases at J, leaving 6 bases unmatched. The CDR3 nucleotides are TGTGCCAGCTCACCATTCGGACAGGCGCTGAACACTGAAGCTTTCTTT. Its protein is CASSPFGQALNTEAFF.

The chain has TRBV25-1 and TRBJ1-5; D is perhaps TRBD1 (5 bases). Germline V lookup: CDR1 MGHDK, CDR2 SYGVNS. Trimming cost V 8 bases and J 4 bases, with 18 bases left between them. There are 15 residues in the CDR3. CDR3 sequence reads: CASCVGGMGNQPQHF. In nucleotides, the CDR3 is TGTGCCAGCTGCGTGGGGGGGATGGGAAATCAGCCCCAGCATTTT.

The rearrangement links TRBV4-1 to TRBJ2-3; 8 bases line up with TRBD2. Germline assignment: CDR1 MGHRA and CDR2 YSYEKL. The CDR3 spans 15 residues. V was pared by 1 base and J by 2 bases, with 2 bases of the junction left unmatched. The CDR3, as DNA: TGCGCCAGCAGCCAAGTAGGACTAGCCACAGATACGCAGTATTTT. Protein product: CASSQVGLATDTQYF.

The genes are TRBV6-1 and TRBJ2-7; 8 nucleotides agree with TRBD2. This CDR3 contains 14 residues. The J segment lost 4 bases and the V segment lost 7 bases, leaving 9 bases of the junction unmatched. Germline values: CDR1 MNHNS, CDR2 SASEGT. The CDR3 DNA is TGTGCCAGCAAAGGGAGCGGGAGTTCATACGAGCAGTACTTC. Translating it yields CASKGSGSSYEQYF.

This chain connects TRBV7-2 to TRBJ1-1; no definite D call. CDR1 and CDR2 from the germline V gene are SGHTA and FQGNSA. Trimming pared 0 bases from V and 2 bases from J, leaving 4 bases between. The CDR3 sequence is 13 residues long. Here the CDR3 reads CASSLARNTEAFF. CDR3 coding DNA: TGTGCCAGCAGCTTAGCCCGTAACACTGAAGCTTTCTTT.

The CDR3 spells CASRALARYEQYF. CDR3 bases: TGTGCCAGCAGGGCCCTAGCTAGGTACGAGCAGTACTTC. The rearrangement joins TRBV27 to TRBJ2-7, with D possibly TRBD2 on 5 matching bases. Germline CDR1 is MNHEY and CDR2 is SMNVEV (reference sequence). The CDR3 is 13 residues long. V lost 6 bases, J lost 4 bases, and 13 bases lay in between.

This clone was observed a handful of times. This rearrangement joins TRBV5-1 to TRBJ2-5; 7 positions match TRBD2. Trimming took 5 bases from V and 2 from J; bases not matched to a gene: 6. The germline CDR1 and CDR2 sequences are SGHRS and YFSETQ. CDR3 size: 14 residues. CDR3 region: CASRGGPSQETQYF. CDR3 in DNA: TGCGCCAGCAGGGGAGGGCCCTCTCAAGAGACCCAGTACTTC.

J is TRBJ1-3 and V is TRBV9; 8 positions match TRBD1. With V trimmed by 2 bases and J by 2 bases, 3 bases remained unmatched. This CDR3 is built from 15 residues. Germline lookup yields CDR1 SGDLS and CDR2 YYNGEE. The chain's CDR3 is CASSVTGGAGNTIYF. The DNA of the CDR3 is TGTGCCAGCAGCGTCACAGGGGGTGCTGGAAACACCATATATTTT.

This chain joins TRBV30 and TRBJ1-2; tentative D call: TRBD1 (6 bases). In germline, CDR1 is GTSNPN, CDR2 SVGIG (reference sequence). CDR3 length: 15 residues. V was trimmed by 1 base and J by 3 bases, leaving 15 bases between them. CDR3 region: CAWSDLRQAHYGYTF. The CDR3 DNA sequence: TGTGCCTGGAGTGACCTGCGACAGGCGCACTATGGCTACACCTTC.

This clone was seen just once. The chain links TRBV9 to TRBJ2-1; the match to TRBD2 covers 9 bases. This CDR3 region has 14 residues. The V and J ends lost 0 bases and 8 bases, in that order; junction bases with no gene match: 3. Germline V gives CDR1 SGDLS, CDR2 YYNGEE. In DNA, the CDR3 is TGTGCCAGCAGCGTAGCAGCGGGAGGCTATGAGCAGTTCTTC. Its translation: CASSVAAGGYEQFF. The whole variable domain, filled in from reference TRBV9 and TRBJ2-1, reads DSGVTQTPKHLITATGQRVTLRCSPRSGDLSVYWYQQSLDQGLQFLIQYYNGEERAKGNILERFSAQQFPDLHSELNLSSLELGDSALYFCASSVAAGGYEQFFGPGTRLTVL.

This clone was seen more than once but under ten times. The CDR3 DNA is TGTGCCAGCAGGACGGAGGGCCGCGAGCAGTTCTTC. The encoded protein is CASRTEGREQFF. The genes are TRBV6-1 and TRBJ2-1, with D maybe TRBD2 (6 bases). Germline V gives CDR1 MNHNS, CDR2 SASEGT. CDR3 length: 12 residues. Trimming removed 6 bases from V and 10 bases from J, with 13 bases in between.

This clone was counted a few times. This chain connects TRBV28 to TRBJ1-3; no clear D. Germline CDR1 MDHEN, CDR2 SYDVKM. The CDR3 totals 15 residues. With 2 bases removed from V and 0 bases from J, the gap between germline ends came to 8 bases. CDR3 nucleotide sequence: TGTGCCAGCAGTTTAATCGTTTCCTCTGGAAACACCATATATTTT. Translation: CASSLIVSSGNTIYF.

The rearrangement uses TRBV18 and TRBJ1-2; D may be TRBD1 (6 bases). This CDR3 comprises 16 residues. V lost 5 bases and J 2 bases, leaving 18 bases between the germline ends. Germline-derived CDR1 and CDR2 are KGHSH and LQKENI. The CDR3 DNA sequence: TGTGCCAGCTCAACACGACCCTTGACAGGAAACTATGGCTACACCTTC. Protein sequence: CASSTRPLTGNYGYTF.

CDR3 sequence (DNA): TGCAGCGTTGAAGGAGGGGGACGTGGGGAGACCCAGTACTTC. It yields the protein CSVEGGGRGETQYF. The genes are TRBV29-1 and TRBJ2-5; weak D call: TRBD1 (6 bases). The germline gives CDR1 SQVTM, CDR2 ANQGSEA. The CDR3 is made up of 14 amino acids. Between the trimmed V and J ends, which lost 1 base and 5 bases, there was a span of 14 bases. The whole variable domain, filled in from reference TRBV29-1 and TRBJ2-5, reads SAVISQKPSRDICQRGTSLTIQCQVDSQVTMMFWYRQQPGQSLTLIATANQGSEATYESGFVIDKFPISRPNLTFSTLTVSNMSPEDSSIYLCSVEGGGRGETQYFGPGTRLLVL.

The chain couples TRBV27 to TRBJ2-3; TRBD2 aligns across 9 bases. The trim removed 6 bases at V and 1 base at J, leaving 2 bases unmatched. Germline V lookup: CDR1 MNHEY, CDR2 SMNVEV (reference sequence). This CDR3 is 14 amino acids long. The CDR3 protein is CASRRTSGTDTQYF. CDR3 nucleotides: TGTGCCAGCAGGCGGACTAGCGGCACAGATACGCAGTATTTT.

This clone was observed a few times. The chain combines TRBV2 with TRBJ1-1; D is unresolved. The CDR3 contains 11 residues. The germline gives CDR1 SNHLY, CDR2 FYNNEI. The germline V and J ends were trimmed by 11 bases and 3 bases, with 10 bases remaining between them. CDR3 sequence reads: CASERYTEAFF. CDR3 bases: TGTGCCTCAGAGCGATACACTGAAGCTTTCTTT.

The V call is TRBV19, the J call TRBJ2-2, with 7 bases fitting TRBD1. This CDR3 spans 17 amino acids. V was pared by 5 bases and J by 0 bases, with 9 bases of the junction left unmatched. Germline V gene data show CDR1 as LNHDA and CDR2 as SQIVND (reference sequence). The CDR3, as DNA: TGTGCCAGTAGTCGGGACAGCGTCCTAACGAACACCGGGGAGCTGTTTTTT. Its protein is CASSRDSVLTNTGELFF.

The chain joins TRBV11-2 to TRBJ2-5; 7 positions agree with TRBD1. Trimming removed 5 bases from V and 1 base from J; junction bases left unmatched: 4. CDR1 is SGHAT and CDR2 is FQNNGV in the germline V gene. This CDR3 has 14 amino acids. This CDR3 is CASSPRQGQETQYF. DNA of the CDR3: TGTGCCAGCAGCCCACGACAGGGCCAAGAGACCCAGTACTTC.

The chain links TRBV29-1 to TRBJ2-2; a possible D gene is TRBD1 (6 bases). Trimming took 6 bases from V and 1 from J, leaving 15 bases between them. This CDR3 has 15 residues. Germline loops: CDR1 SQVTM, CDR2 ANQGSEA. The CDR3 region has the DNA TGCAGCGTGGGTTTAGTGGGACAGAACACCGGGGAGCTGTTTTTT. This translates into CSVGLVGQNTGELFF.

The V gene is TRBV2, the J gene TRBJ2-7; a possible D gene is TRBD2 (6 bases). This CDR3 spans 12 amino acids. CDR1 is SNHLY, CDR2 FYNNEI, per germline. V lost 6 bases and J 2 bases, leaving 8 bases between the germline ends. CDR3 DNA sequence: TGTGCCAGCAGCGGGAGCCCCTACGAGCAGTACTTC. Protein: CASSGSPYEQYF.

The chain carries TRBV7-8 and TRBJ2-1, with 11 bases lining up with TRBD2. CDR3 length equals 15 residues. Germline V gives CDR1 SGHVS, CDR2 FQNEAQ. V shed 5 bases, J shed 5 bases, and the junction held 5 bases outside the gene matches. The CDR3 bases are TGTGCCAGCAGCGATACGGGACTAGCGGACAATGAGCAGTTCTTC. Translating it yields CASSDTGLADNEQFF.